This T cell receptor (beta chain) was recovered during a study of sequential checkpoint blockade in melanoma. Germline-derived CDR1 and CDR2 are MGHRA and YSYEKL. Trimming cost V 0 bases and J 8 bases; bases outside gene matches: 5. This CDR3 has 14 residues. Documented treatment: randomized to nivolumab then ipilimumab (arm A) or the reverse (arm B). The method was immunoSEQ multiplex PCR; TCRdb's version includes in-frame clones alone and lacks a portion of them. The data contain roughly 5,100 clones, 70% to 75% of them singletons. The origin of this receptor is a human donor with melanoma. Here the sequenced sample was CD8+ T cells sorted from blood (inferred from file names), taken from a patient given nivolumab and ipilimumab in sequence. The gene calls are TRBV4-1 and TRBJ1-2, with 8 bases that match TRBD1. CDR3 region: CASSQDQGARGYTF. CDR3 nucleotide sequence: TGCGCCAGCAGCCAAGATCAGGGGGCGCGGGGCTACACCTTC.